These 22 T cell receptor beta chains share one sample of origin, sequenced in a study of control samples from healthy donors and cancer patients. Only in-frame clones appear in the TCRdb table, and some are missing; sequencing was by immunoSEQ multiplex PCR. Counted here are about 120,000 clones, 80% to 90% occurring once; the ten biggest clones make up roughly 40%. Sequenced sample: blood. The receptors shown here come from a man in his forties or fifties in good health.

The CDR3 nucleotides read TGTGCCAGCAGGCCGGGGGGGAGTCACTACGAGCAGTACTTC. This gives the protein CASRPGGSHYEQYF. The chain uses TRBV7-2 and TRBJ2-7; 8 bases match TRBD2. The CDR3 totals 14 residues. CDR1 is SGHTA, CDR2 FQGNSA, per germline. The trim removed 6 bases at V and 3 bases at J, leaving 7 bases unmatched.

The genes are TRBV19 and TRBJ1-5; 11 bases agree with TRBD1. The CDR3 runs to 16 residues. Germline trimming cut 11 bases from V and 2 bases from J; bases unmatched to any gene: 11. Germline V CDR1 and CDR2: LNHDA, SQIVND (reference sequence). Written as DNA, the CDR3 is TGTGCCTGCCGGACAGGGGGCTTTGGCGGCAATCAGCCCCAGCATTTT. Protein sequence: CACRTGGFGGNQPQHF.

The rearrangement links TRBV6-5 to TRBJ2-7, with 10 bases aligning to TRBD1. The CDR3 runs 16 residues. V lost 2 bases and J lost 2; bases outside the gene matches: 6. The V gene's germline CDR1 is MNHEY and CDR2 SVGAGI. The chain's CDR3 is CASSYEAGTGAYEQYF. The CDR3 bases are TGTGCCAGCAGTTACGAGGCCGGGACAGGGGCCTACGAGCAGTACTTC.

V is TRBV5-8 and J is TRBJ2-5, with 9 bases aligning to TRBD1. The CDR3 extends over 14 amino acids. Germline values: CDR1 SGHTS, CDR2 YDEGEE. The V gene end was trimmed by 5 bases and the J gene end by 4 bases; junction bases not matched to a gene: 6. In nucleotides, the CDR3 is TGTGCCAGCAGTCGGGGACAGGGTGGAGAGACCCAGTACTTC. Its protein is CASSRGQGGETQYF.

CDR3 DNA sequence: TGTGCCAGCAGTTCATCAGGGGGCGGGAGTGAAAAACTGTTTTTT. Its protein product is CASSSSGGGSEKLFF. The gene calls are TRBV28 and TRBJ1-4, with 8 bases lining up with TRBD1. The length of the CDR3 is 15 residues. Germline loops: CDR1 MDHEN, CDR2 SYDVKM. The V gene end was trimmed by 4 bases and the J gene end by 7 bases; junction bases not matched to a gene: 8.

This chain uses TRBV7-2 with TRBJ1-2; tentatively, D is TRBD1 (5 bases). Germline CDR1 and CDR2: SGHTA and FQGNSA. This CDR3 contains 13 residues. V dropped 1 base and J dropped 6 bases, with 9 bases sitting between them. The CDR3 bases are TGTGCCAGCAGCTTAGTCCAGGGTGATGGCTACACCTTC. It yields the protein CASSLVQGDGYTF.

The rearrangement links TRBV11-2 to TRBJ1-1; TRBD1 aligns across 7 bases. This CDR3 contains 14 residues. Germline CDR1 SGHAT, CDR2 FQNNGV. V dropped 6 bases and J dropped 4; count of bases not matched to a gene: 8. CDR3 sequence (DNA): TGTGCCAGCAGGCAGAACAGGGGCCTCACTGAAGCTTTCTTT. It codes for CASRQNRGLTEAFF.

The chain joins TRBV7-2 to TRBJ2-1; 9 nucleotides align to TRBD1. With V trimmed by 1 base and J by 4 bases, 2 bases remained unmatched. This CDR3 has 15 amino acids. Germline CDR1 SGHTA, CDR2 FQGNSA. The CDR3 is CASSLGTGEYNEQFF. The CDR3 DNA reads as TGTGCCAGCAGCTTAGGGACAGGGGAATACAATGAGCAGTTCTTC.

The chain has TRBV5-6 and TRBJ1-6; a weak D match, TRBD1 (6 bases). This CDR3 region has 14 residues. Trimming cost V 3 bases and J 8 bases, with 12 bases left between them. Germline V CDR1 and CDR2: SGHDT, YYEEEE. The CDR3: CASSYRVRDSPLHF. The DNA for the CDR3 is TGTGCCAGCAGCTACAGGGTCCGGGATTCACCCCTCCACTTT.

The chain links TRBV18 to TRBJ1-2; possibly TRBD1 for D (5 bases). Germline loops: CDR1 KGHSH, CDR2 LQKENI. This CDR3 region has 15 residues. V lost 1 base and J 4 bases, leaving 13 bases between the germline ends. This chain's CDR3 is CASSPQGSSSYGYTF. The CDR3 nucleotides read TGTGCCAGCTCACCACAGGGGTCGTCCTCCTATGGCTACACCTTC.

The table lists this clone with a count of one. The chain joins TRBV9 to TRBJ1-2; perhaps TRBD1 as D (6 bases). V gave up 0 bases and J gave up 6 bases, with 21 bases separating them. Germline V CDR1 and CDR2: SGDLS, YYNGEE. There are 17 residues in the CDR3. CDR3 DNA: TGTGCCAGCAGCGTAGGGGCCCCTCAACAGGGAAGAGATGGCTACACCTTC. Translation gives CASSVGAPQQGRDGYTF.

The chain recombines TRBV7-9 with TRBJ2-5; 8 bases map to TRBD1. Germline V gives CDR1 SEHNR, CDR2 FQNEAQ (reference sequence). The V and J ends lost 1 base and 4 bases, in that order; junction bases with no gene match: 2. This CDR3 comprises 14 residues. CDR3 DNA sequence: TGTGCCAGCAGCTTAGTCAGGGGGCGAGAGACCCAGTACTTC. Amino acid sequence: CASSLVRGRETQYF.

The chain recombines TRBV27 with TRBJ1-1, with D maybe TRBD1 (5 bases). This CDR3 comprises 14 residues. CDR1 and CDR2 from the germline V gene are MNHEY and SMNVEV (reference sequence). V was pared by 4 bases and J by 1 base, with 10 bases between. In nucleotides, the CDR3 is TGTGCCAGCAGTTCGGGACCGAGGAACACTGAAGCTTTCTTT. Translating gives CASSSGPRNTEAFF.

V gene TRBV4-3 combines with J gene TRBJ2-3; possible D gene TRBD2, 6 bases. The CDR3 spans 15 residues. The V gene lost 4 bases and the J gene lost 3 bases, with 14 bases spanning the gap. The germline V gene has CDR1 LGHNA and CDR2 YSLEER. The CDR3 nucleotides read TGCGCCAGCAGCCGAAGGTGGACTACAACAGATACGCAGTATTTT. Translating it yields CASSRRWTTTDTQYF.

The chain joins TRBV9 to TRBJ2-7; TRBD1 aligns across 12 bases. The CDR3 contains 14 residues. V lost 4 bases and J lost 7; bases outside the gene matches: 6. Germline CDR1 and CDR2: SGDLS and YYNGEE. In nucleotides, the CDR3 is TGTGCCAGCAGCTCGGGACAGGGGGCGTGGGAGCAGTACTTC. Amino acid sequence: CASSSGQGAWEQYF.

The chain employs TRBV19 and TRBJ2-5; 9 bases fit TRBD1. The trim removed 3 bases at V and 0 bases at J, leaving 8 bases unmatched. Germline V CDR1 and CDR2: LNHDA, SQIVND (reference sequence). CDR3 length: 17 residues. The CDR3 spells CASSIRTGARYQETQYF. The DNA of the CDR3 is TGTGCCAGTAGTATCCGGACAGGGGCCCGGTACCAAGAGACCCAGTACTTC. Together with reference TRBV19 and TRBJ2-5, the CDR3 gives the full variable domain: DGGITQSPKYLFRKEGQNVTLSCEQNLNHDAMYWYRQDPGQGLRLIYYSQIVNDFQKGDIAEGYSVSREKKESFPLTVTSAQKNPTAFYLCASSIRTGARYQETQYFGPGTRLLVL.

This rearrangement joins TRBV12-3 or TRBV12-4 to TRBJ1-1; TRBD1 agrees at 7 bases. V lost 1 base and J lost 5; bases outside the gene matches: 1. This CDR3 region has 13 residues. The CDR3 here is CASSLGQGTEAFF. The CDR3 DNA follows: TGTGCCAGCAGTTTAGGACAGGGTACTGAAGCTTTCTTT.

The chain is built from TRBV7-8 and TRBJ2-7, with D possibly matching TRBD1 (6 bases). Trimming stripped 10 bases from V and 0 bases from J, with 19 bases between. Germline CDR1 and CDR2: SGHVS and FQNEAQ. This CDR3 spans 15 amino acids. This chain's CDR3 is CATLPGVSSSYEQYF. The CDR3, as DNA: TGTGCCACTTTGCCAGGGGTTTCCAGCTCCTACGAGCAGTACTTC.

The chain is built from TRBV7-6 and TRBJ2-2; TRBD2 is a possible D gene (6 bases). The CDR3 has 16 amino acids. V was clipped by 0 bases and J by 6 bases, with 14 bases between them. Per the germline V gene, CDR1 is SGHVS and CDR2 is FNYEAQ. The CDR3 here is CASSLAWGDEAGELFF. The CDR3, as DNA: TGTGCCAGCAGCTTAGCGTGGGGGGATGAGGCCGGGGAGCTGTTTTTT.

This sequence joins TRBV6-4 and TRBJ1-1, with 8 positions matching TRBD1. J was trimmed by 3 bases and V by 2 bases; bases with no gene match: 5. The V gene's germline CDR1 is MRHNA and CDR2 SNTAGT. The CDR3 is 15 amino acids. CDR3 sequence reads: CASSDHTGGYTEAFF. CDR3 sequence (DNA): TGTGCCAGCAGTGACCATACAGGGGGATACACTGAAGCTTTCTTT.

The chain combines TRBV2 with TRBJ1-1; TRBD1 aligns across 8 bases. J was trimmed by 5 bases and V by 6 bases; bases with no gene match: 5. The CDR3 loop spans 13 amino acids. Germline loops: CDR1 SNHLY, CDR2 FYNNEI. The DNA of the CDR3 is TGTGCCAGCAGGACAGGGGCTGGGACTGAAGCTTTCTTT. Residues: CASRTGAGTEAFF.

V and J are TRBV19 and TRBJ2-1; D might be TRBD2 (6 bases). The germline CDR1 and CDR2 sequences are LNHDA and SQIVND (reference sequence). This CDR3 spans 13 amino acids. Trimming took off 11 bases at V and 0 bases at J, with 11 bases between the two ends. CDR3 in DNA: TGTGCCGTTAGCGGAACCTCCTACAATGAGCAGTTCTTC. Translation: CAVSGTSYNEQFF.